The 11 T cell receptor beta chains below come from one sample, sequenced in a study of post-analysis software for immune sequencing data. Points from the study as a whole: Patients carried roughly 5 TRBV segments more frequently than controls did, and TRBV5-6, TRBV5-1 and TRBV20-1 were among them.

The library was made from cDNA and included unique molecular identifiers. TCRdb recomputed calls from the PCR reads with MiXCR, one row per CDR3 protein. Altogether 380,000 or so distinct CDR3 sequences are present, roughly 38% being singletons, with the ten largest covering 13%. These receptors' targets are unknown. Material for sequencing was blood. All receptors derive from a girl aged 5 to 17 with multiple sclerosis.

CDR3 sequence (DNA): TGTGCCATCAGGCCCCAGGCAGGGGGCCAGGTCACTGAAGCTTTCTTT. Translated: CAIRPQAGGQVTEAFF. The chain carries TRBV10-3 and TRBJ1-1; 8 bases are shared with TRBD1. With V trimmed by 6 bases and J by 4 bases, 13 bases remained unmatched. Germline V lookup: CDR1 ENHRY, CDR2 SYGVKD. The CDR3 has 16 residues.

This clonotype was recorded a few times. The gene calls are TRBV7-9 and TRBJ1-6; D might be TRBD1 (5 bases). The CDR3 contains 14 residues. Germline V CDR1 and CDR2: SEHNR, FQNEAQ (reference sequence). The V gene lost 6 bases and the J gene lost 9 bases, with 15 bases spanning the gap. The CDR3 bases are TGTGCCAGCAGTTCTCAGGGTGTCGGTTCACCCCTCCACTTT. Protein product: CASSSQGVGSPLHF.

This clonotype was seen more than once but under ten times. This chain links TRBV28 with TRBJ1-1; 9 nucleotides align to TRBD1. Germline CDR1 and CDR2: MDHEN and SYDVKM. V lost 3 bases and J lost 3; bases outside the gene matches: 2. The CDR3 consists of 14 residues. CDR3 sequence reads: CASSLDRGDTEAFF. CDR3 bases: TGTGCCAGCAGTTTGGACAGGGGTGACACTGAAGCTTTCTTT.

The J gene is TRBJ2-1, the V gene TRBV10-3; D is unclear. V was clipped by 0 bases and J by 9 bases, with 6 bases between them. Germline CDR1 ENHRY, CDR2 SYGVKD. There are 12 residues in the CDR3. CDR3 DNA sequence: TGTGCCATCAGTGAGTCTTCGACTGAGCAGTTCTTC. This gives the protein CAISESSTEQFF.

The chain carries TRBV6-1 and TRBJ2-7; possible D gene TRBD2, 5 bases. V was trimmed by 10 bases and J by 1 base, leaving 11 bases between them. The CDR3 runs to 12 residues. The germline gives CDR1 MNHNS, CDR2 SASEGT. CDR3 residues: CAILSGSYEQYF. DNA for the CDR3: TGTGCCATTCTAAGCGGATCCTACGAGCAGTACTTC.

This clonotype was seen a few times. The chain combines TRBV5-1 with TRBJ1-2; TRBD1 is a possible D gene (5 bases). Germline CDR1 is SGHRS and CDR2 is YFSETQ. CDR3 length equals 14 residues. Trimming stripped 0 bases from V and 4 bases from J, with 10 bases between. This CDR3 is CASSLDPGSYGYTF. CDR3 nucleotides: TGCGCCAGCAGCTTGGATCCAGGGAGCTATGGCTACACCTTC.

The rearrangement uses TRBV12-3 or TRBV12-4 and TRBJ1-1, with D unresolved. Deletions cut 3 bases from V and 3 bases from J, with 8 bases between. The CDR3 spans 13 residues. The CDR3 protein is CASSLGSYTEAFF. CDR3 DNA: TGTGCCAGCAGTTTGGGGAGTTACACTGAAGCTTTCTTT.

Regarding this clonotype: A read error may explain this, as a much larger clone is one base away. The V call is TRBV5-1, the J call TRBJ2-1; the match to TRBD1 covers 9 bases. CDR3 length: 14 residues. The ends lost 3 bases at V and 6 bases at J; junction bases unmatched: 4. The germline gives CDR1 SGHRS, CDR2 YFSETQ. The CDR3 DNA reads TGCGCCAGCAGCTGGGGACAGGGCCTCAATGAGCAGTTCTTC. Protein sequence: CASSWGQGLNEQFF.

This clonotype was observed a handful of times. CDR3: CASSLTGTAETQYF. The CDR3 coding sequence is TGTGCCAGCAGCTTAACAGGCACAGCCGAGACCCAGTACTTC. V is TRBV7-8 and J is TRBJ2-5; tentative D call: TRBD1 (5 bases). The V and J ends lost 2 bases and 5 bases respectively, with 12 bases between them. The germline V gene encodes CDR1 SGHVS and CDR2 FQNEAQ. This CDR3 is built from 14 residues. Full variable domain (outside the CDR3, taken from reference TRBV7-8 and TRBJ2-5): GAGVSQSPRYKVAKRGQDVALRCDPISGHVSLFWYQQALGQGPEFLTYFQNEAQLDKSGLPSDRFFAERPEGSVSTLKIQRTQQEDSAVYLCASSLTGTAETQYFGPGTRLLVL.

The V call is TRBV7-3, the J call TRBJ2-1, with 9 positions matching TRBD2. The germline CDR1 and CDR2 sequences are SGHTA and FQGTGA. The CDR3 contains 15 residues. With 5 bases clipped from V and 7 bases from J, the junction kept 9 bases outside the gene matches. The CDR3 loop is CASSAVAGVRNEQFF. The CDR3 nucleotides read TGTGCCAGCAGCGCAGTAGCGGGGGTCAGGAATGAGCAGTTCTTC.

The chain joins TRBV28 to TRBJ1-5; D gene unclear. There are 13 residues in the CDR3. Germline V gene sequence: CDR1 MDHEN, CDR2 SYDVKM. Trimming left V 3 bases short and J 5 bases short, with 8 bases between. The CDR3 sequence: CASSLVEDQPQHF. The CDR3 coding sequence is TGTGCCAGCAGTTTGGTAGAAGATCAGCCCCAGCATTTT.